Listed below are T cell receptor beta chains from one sample, sequenced in a study of blood T cell repertoires in COVID-19. Measured with immunoSEQ multiplex PCR; TCRdb has only the in-frame clones, and not every one. This sample has about 160,000 clones, with around 87% found just once. Sequenced: PBMCs or T cells enriched from blood (not recorded which). The receptors come from a woman aged 45-65 years who had recovered from COVID-19. Each CDR3 is given with its conserved first and last residue. The D gene is left open where the match is weak. Expanded clones are given a class, and other clones once, few, many or no size at all.

J | V | D | size | CDR3 | DNA
TRBJ1-3 | TRBV27 | NA | NA | CASSPQYTGNTIYF | TGTGCCAGCAGCCCACAATACACTGGAAACACCATATATTTT
TRBJ2-7 | TRBV5-1 | NA | NA | CASSPRGDYEQYF | TGCGCCAGCAGCCCCAGGGGGGACTACGAGCAGTACTTC
TRBJ2-1 | TRBV5-5 | TRBD1 | once | CASSLVGTGQNEQFF | TGTGCCAGCAGCTTGGTCGGGACAGGGCAAAATGAGCAGTTCTTC
TRBJ1-2 | TRBV29-1 | NA | NA | CSVERQGSGYGYTF | TGCAGCGTTGAGAGGCAGGGATCCGGCTATGGCTACACCTTC
TRBJ2-3 | TRBV7-2 | TRBD2 | few | CASRPILYDTGGTDTQYF | TGTGCCAGCAGACCCATCTTGTACGATACGGGGGGTACAGATACGCAGTATTTT
TRBJ2-3 | TRBV11-1 | NA | once | CASSFRTWPSTDTQYF | TGTGCCAGCAGCTTCAGGACTTGGCCCAGCACAGATACGCAGTATTTT
TRBJ1-1 | TRBV5-4 | TRBD1 | NA | CASSRIQGAQGEAFF | TGTGCCAGCAGCCGTATACAGGGGGCGCAGGGTGAAGCTTTCTTT
TRBJ2-1 | TRBV4-3 | TRBD1 | NA | CASSQELGTGVNEQFF | TGCGCCAGCAGCCAAGAATTGGGGACAGGGGTCAATGAGCAGTTCTTC
TRBJ1-2 | TRBV2 | NA | NA | CASRRGGGGYTF | TGTGCCAGCAGGCGGGGTGGAGGTGGCTACACCTTC
TRBJ1-1 | TRBV4-3 | NA | NA | CASSPGQGRSEAFF | TGCGCCAGCAGCCCAGGTCAGGGAAGGTCTGAAGCTTTCTTT
TRBJ1-2 | TRBV30 | TRBD1 | NA | CAWSGGTGGADGYTF | TGTGCCTGGAGTGGGGGGACAGGGGGCGCGGATGGCTACACCTTC
TRBJ1-2 | TRBV12-3/TRBV12-4 | TRBD1 | NA | CASRATGYYGYTF | TGTGCCAGCAGGGCGACAGGGTACTATGGCTACACCTTC
TRBJ2-1 | TRBV27 | NA | NA | CASSSWEEDPYNEQFF | TGTGCCAGCAGTTCGTGGGAGGAAGACCCCTACAATGAGCAGTTCTTC
TRBJ1-2 | TRBV19 | NA | NA | CASSIVGGDGYTF | TGTGCCAGTAGTATTGTAGGAGGGGATGGCTACACCTTC
TRBJ1-5 | TRBV27 | NA | NA | CASSYRVNQPQHF | TGTGCCAGCAGTTACAGGGTCAATCAGCCCCAGCATTTT
TRBJ1-1 | TRBV5-1 | TRBD1 | NA | CASSRPGQQTEAFF | TGCGCCAGCAGCAGGCCGGGACAGCAAACTGAAGCTTTCTTT
TRBJ2-1 | TRBV27 | TRBD2 | once | CASRGLGYNEQFF | TGTGCCAGCAGAGGACTAGGGTACAATGAGCAGTTCTTC
TRBJ2-7 | TRBV15 | NA | NA | CATSSGTLSSYEQYF | TGTGCCACCAGCAGCGGGACTTTAAGCTCCTACGAGCAGTACTTC
TRBJ1-2 | TRBV5-6 | NA | few | CASSPGQSGTYYGYTF | TGTGCCAGCAGCCCGGGCCAATCCGGGACTTACTATGGCTACACCTTC
TRBJ1-4 | TRBV2 | TRBD1 | NA | CASSADRGLEKLFF | TGTGCCAGCAGCGCTGACAGGGGTCTGGAGAAACTGTTTTTT
TRBJ1-1 | TRBV7-3 | NA | NA | CASSLVQNTEAFF | TGTGCCAGCAGCTTAGTACAGAACACTGAAGCTTTCTTT
TRBJ2-7 | TRBV2 | NA | NA | CASVEEGTYEQYF | TGTGCCAGCGTGGAGGAGGGGACCTACGAGCAGTACTTC
TRBJ1-5 | TRBV5-8 | TRBD1 | few | CASSWTGRNQPQHF | TGTGCCAGCAGCTGGACAGGTCGGAATCAGCCCCAGCATTTT
TRBJ2-3 | TRBV30 | TRBD1 | few | CAWRQGAQRDTQYF | TGTGCCTGGAGACAGGGGGCGCAGCGCGATACGCAGTATTTT
TRBJ2-1 | TRBV24-1 | NA | NA | CATKGGGARDSEQFF | TGTGCCACCAAAGGAGGGGGGGCTCGGGATTCTGAGCAGTTCTTC
TRBJ2-4 | TRBV4-2 | TRBD1 | NA | CASSQHPVGQGEEIQYF | TGTGCCAGCAGCCAGCACCCCGTGGGACAGGGCGAGGAGATTCAGTACTTC
TRBJ2-3 | TRBV15 | TRBD2 | NA | CATTLAGGPRDTQYF | TGTGCCACCACCCTAGCGGGGGGGCCCCGGGATACGCAGTATTTT
TRBJ1-2 | TRBV7-2 | NA | NA | CASSPAPGYGYTF | TGTGCCAGCAGCCCCGCCCCGGGCTATGGCTACACCTTC
TRBJ2-5 | TRBV7-6 | NA | NA | CASSLRGLGETQYF | TGTGCCAGCAGCTTAAGGGGGTTAGGGGAGACCCAGTACTTC
TRBJ1-3 | TRBV19 | TRBD1 | NA | CASSSRGQVSLGNTIYF | TGTGCCAGTAGTAGCAGGGGGCAGGTCTCTCTGGGAAACACCATATATTTT
TRBJ2-2 | TRBV11-2 | NA | NA | CASSPSNTGELFF | TGTGCCAGCAGCCCTTCGAACACCGGGGAGCTGTTTTTT
TRBJ2-2 | TRBV24-1 | TRBD2 | NA | CATSDFPGGSTGELFF | TGTGCCACCAGTGATTTCCCGGGAGGATCCACCGGGGAGCTGTTTTTT
TRBJ2-7 | TRBV6-5 | NA | NA | CASSYSKVYYSYEQYF | TGTGCCAGCAGTTACTCGAAGGTTTACTACTCCTATGAGCAGTACTTC
TRBJ1-1 | TRBV5-4 | TRBD1 | NA | CASSAPGTAPTEAFF | TGTGCCAGCAGCGCCCCCGGGACAGCCCCAACCGAAGCTTTCTTT
TRBJ2-3 | TRBV15 | NA | NA | CATSRGRQVSTDTQYF | TGTGCCACCAGCAGAGGAAGACAGGTTAGCACAGATACGCAGTATTTT
TRBJ1-5 | TRBV30 | NA | NA | CAWSVTGNQPQHF | TGTGCCTGGAGTGTAACAGGCAATCAGCCCCAGCATTTT
TRBJ2-7 | TRBV2 | TRBD2 | NA | CASAPGRGNYEQYF | TGTGCCAGCGCCCCAGGGCGGGGGAACTACGAGCAGTACTTC
TRBJ1-3 | TRBV6-5 | NA | NA | CASRRTAGNTIYF | TGTGCCAGCAGGAGGACAGCTGGAAACACCATATATTTT
TRBJ2-1 | TRBV4-3 | TRBD2 | NA | CASSQAAGLHEQFF | TGCGCCAGCAGCCAAGCAGCGGGGCTCCATGAGCAGTTCTTC
TRBJ1-3 | TRBV5-5 | NA | NA | CASSPSGTGNTIYF | TGTGCCAGCAGCCCTAGCGGAACTGGAAACACCATATATTTT
TRBJ2-3 | TRBV18 | TRBD2 | NA | CASSPMEIAGVTDTQYF | TGTGCCAGCTCACCCATGGAGATAGCGGGCGTCACAGATACGCAGTATTTT
TRBJ2-5 | TRBV9 | NA | NA | CASSVVEGSGETQYF | TGTGCCAGCAGCGTAGTGGAGGGATCGGGCGAGACCCAGTACTTC
TRBJ1-1 | TRBV5-4 | NA | NA | CASSRPGRQDTEAFF | TGTGCCAGCAGCCGGCCGGGGAGACAGGACACTGAAGCTTTCTTT
TRBJ1-1 | TRBV19 | TRBD1 | NA | CASSAARTGGDTEAFF | TGTGCCAGTAGTGCGGCCCGGACAGGGGGAGACACTGAAGCTTTCTTT
TRBJ2-1 | TRBV27 | TRBD2 | NA | CASSLGLADYNEQFF | TGTGCCAGCAGTTTAGGGCTAGCGGACTACAATGAGCAGTTCTTC
TRBJ2-2 | TRBV7-9 | NA | NA | CASTVPGQNTGELFF | TGTGCCAGCACGGTCCCGGGACAGAACACCGGGGAGCTGTTTTTT
TRBJ2-3 | TRBV3-1/TRBV3-2 | NA | few | CASSLRLLSDTQYF | TGTGCCAGCAGCCTCCGACTATTGTCAGATACGCAGTATTTT
TRBJ2-7 | TRBV6-5 | NA | NA | CASSQHGAAYEQYF | TGTGCCAGCAGTCAGCATGGCGCGGCCTACGAGCAGTACTTC
TRBJ1-3 | TRBV9 | NA | once | CASSVTGIGNTIYF | TGTGCCAGCAGCGTCACGGGAATTGGAAACACCATATATTTT
TRBJ1-1 | TRBV18 | TRBD1 | NA | CASSPCAGGSCEAFF | TGTGCCAGCTCACCCTGTGCAGGGGGTTCCTGTGAAGCTTTCTTT
TRBJ1-4 | TRBV5-4 | NA | NA | CASSSRHLQVNEKLFF | TGTGCCAGCAGCTCCCGACACCTCCAAGTAAATGAAAAACTGTTTTTT
TRBJ1-2 | TRBV2 | NA | NA | CASSATAPNGGYTF | TGTGCCAGCAGCGCGACTGCACCTAACGGTGGCTACACCTTC
TRBJ1-6 | TRBV19 | TRBD1 | few | CASARTGAVDSPLHF | TGTGCCAGCGCCCGGACAGGGGCCGTGGATTCACCCCTCCACTTT
TRBJ2-1 | TRBV7-9 | TRBD1 | NA | CASSAPGGIGDNEQFF | TGTGCCAGCAGCGCCCCAGGGGGCATCGGTGATAATGAGCAGTTCTTC
TRBJ1-4 | TRBV7-9 | TRBD1 | once | CASSPPGQGNEKLFF | TGTGCCAGCAGCCCACCGGGACAGGGTAATGAAAAACTGTTTTTT
TRBJ1-1 | TRBV5-6 | TRBD1 | NA | CASSFWDRLDTEAFF | TGTGCCAGCAGCTTCTGGGACAGGTTAGACACTGAAGCTTTCTTT
TRBJ1-1 | TRBV5-1 | NA | NA | CASSFAGRGTEAFF | TGCGCCAGCAGCTTCGCGGGGCGTGGGACTGAAGCTTTCTTT
TRBJ2-7 | TRBV5-4 | NA | NA | CASSLDTTYEQYF | TGTGCCAGCAGCTTGGACACAACCTACGAGCAGTACTTC
TRBJ1-3 | TRBV2 | NA | NA | CASRWAIENTIYF | TGTGCCAGCAGATGGGCAATCGAAAACACCATATATTTT